The clone carrying this T cell receptor beta chain came up a few times. This sample was included in a study of human T cells and chemical hapten exposure. Study at large: Upper back patch tests used 0.01% DPC, scored after 6 days. Among samples, TCR yields varied mainly because of small differences in pooled library volume.

TCRdb used MiXCR to reprocess the RACE reads, holding one entry per CDR3 protein. The table shows 65,000 to 100,000 distinct CDR3 sequences, with 5% to 8.5% occurring only once. Time point here: patch test 2, 6 weeks after DPC sensitization. The treatment denotes: therapeutic diphenylcyclopropenone sensitization with weekly scalp DPC. Only after blood had been drawn was each patch test applied. The CDR3 covers 13 residues. V trimming: 7 bases; J trimming: 4 bases; junction bases outside the gene matches: 9. The germline V gene encodes CDR1 SQVTM and CDR2 ANQGSEA. The receptor was isolated from a woman aged 25-40 years with alopecia areata. Some clones in this sample may be carry-over from other donors' samples. Source: whole blood, taken in connection with sensitization to the hapten diphenylcyclopropenone (DPC). This chain uses TRBV29-1 with TRBJ2-5; 7 positions match TRBD1. The CDR3 DNA is TGCAGCGCCGCCGGGGACAGAGGAGAGACCCAGTACTTC. Translation: CSAAGDRGETQYF.